This record looks at one T cell receptor (beta chain) sequence and its context. The antigen is undetermined. The assay was immunoSEQ multiplex PCR, and TCRdb's table has in-frame clones only and misses some. There are about 53,000 clones in the sample; around 80% occur only once, and roughly 17% lies in the top ten. The sample is drawn from a study of T cells in localized non-small cell lung cancer. The CDR3 consists of 14 residues. Germline CDR1 SGHDT, CDR2 YYEEEE. The V gene lost 2 bases and the J gene lost 7 bases, with 14 bases spanning the gap. General study findings and limits: It remains possible that heterogeneity exists, since only one tumor region was sequenced. With higher T cell density in blood came longer overall survival. Uninvolved adjacent lung showed the highest T cell clonality, exceeding tumor.

The sample in question was peripheral blood mononuclear cells, obtained before any cancer treatment. This sequence joins TRBV5-6 and TRBJ2-3; no clear D gene. The receptor was derived from a man aged 40-75 years with stage III lung adenocarcinoma. The CDR3 loop reads CASSFYSSGHTQYF. DNA of the CDR3: TGTGCCAGCAGCTTTTATTCTAGTGGCCATACGCAGTATTTT.